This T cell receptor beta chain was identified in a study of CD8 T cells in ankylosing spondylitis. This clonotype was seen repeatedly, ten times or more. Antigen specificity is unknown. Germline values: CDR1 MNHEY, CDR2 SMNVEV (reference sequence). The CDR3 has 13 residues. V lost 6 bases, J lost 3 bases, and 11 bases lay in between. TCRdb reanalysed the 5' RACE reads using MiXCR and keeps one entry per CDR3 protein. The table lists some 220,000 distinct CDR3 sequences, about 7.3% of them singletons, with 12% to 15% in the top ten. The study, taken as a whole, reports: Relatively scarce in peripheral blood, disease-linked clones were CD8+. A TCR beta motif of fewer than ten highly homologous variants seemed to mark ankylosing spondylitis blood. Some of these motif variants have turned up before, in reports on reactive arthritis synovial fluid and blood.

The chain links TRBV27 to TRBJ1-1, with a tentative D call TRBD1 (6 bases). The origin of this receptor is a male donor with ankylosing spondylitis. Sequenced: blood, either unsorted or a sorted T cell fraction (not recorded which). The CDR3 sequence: CASSPTGYTEAFF. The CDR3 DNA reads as TGTGCCAGCAGCCCTACAGGGTACACTGAAGCTTTCTTT.